This T cell receptor beta chain was captured by sequencing in a study of CD8+ T cells in alopecia areata. Study summary: Patients in the treated group were given tofacitinib by mouth, 5 to 10 mg twice a day. Findings and caveats of the study: Possibly because of HLA-related factors, TCR sharing was less clear across patients than in mice.

As regards this clone: Its antigen is currently unknown.

V was shortened by 6 bases and J by 0 bases, with 13 bases between the two germline ends. Germline assignment: CDR1 MRHNA and CDR2 SNTAGT. The CDR3 sequence is 15 residues long. The sequencing template was cDNA reverse transcribed from extracted RNA. Produced via immunoSEQ multiplex PCR; TCRdb's table is partial and in-frame only. This table has about 200,000 clones, around 62% appearing once. The source was CD4+ T cells sorted from blood, collected at week 0. The origin of this receptor is a human donor with alopecia areata. The chain uses TRBV6-4 and TRBJ2-3, with D possibly being TRBD1 (6 bases). As DNA, the CDR3 is TGTGCCAGCAGCCTAGGGACATCCAGCACAGATACGCAGTATTTT. Its translation: CASSLGTSSTDTQYF.